The rows below give T cell receptor beta chains drawn from one sample of a study of blood T cell repertoires in COVID-19. This table comes from immunoSEQ multiplex PCR, and its TCRdb copy is limited to in-frame clones, with some not included. The table includes around 300,000 clones, 90% detected once. The sample was peripheral blood. These receptors were collected from a woman aged 40 to 49 with acute or convalescent COVID-19. The CDR3 runs from the conserved cysteine through the conserved F or W. Fields, in order: V gene, D gene, J gene, clone size, CDR3 DNA, CDR3 protein. The D gene is left open where the match is weak. Rows may omit the clone size; those that give it use once, few, many or a size class.

V gene: TRBV9; D gene: TRBD1; J gene: TRBJ2-5; clone size: NA; CDR3 DNA: TGTGCCAGCAGCGTAGGGGGGAGGACAGGGACTTGGGAGACCCAGTACTTC; CDR3 protein: CASSVGGRTGTWETQYF
V gene: TRBV7-8; D gene: NA; J gene: TRBJ1-1; clone size: few; CDR3 DNA: TGTGCCAGCAGCCCCATTGCAGGCTGGAACACTGAAGCTTTCTTT; CDR3 protein: CASSPIAGWNTEAFF
V gene: TRBV7-6; D gene: NA; J gene: TRBJ1-6; clone size: NA; CDR3 DNA: TGTGCCAGCAGCAAGACGGGACAATTGAATTCACCCCTCCACTTT; CDR3 protein: CASSKTGQLNSPLHF
V gene: TRBV7-7; D gene: NA; J gene: TRBJ1-3; clone size: NA; CDR3 DNA: TGTGCCAGCAGCGCAGGGCTCTCTGGAAACACCATATATTTT; CDR3 protein: CASSAGLSGNTIYF
V gene: TRBV6-5; D gene: NA; J gene: TRBJ1-3; clone size: NA; CDR3 DNA: TGTGCCAGCAGTTACTCGTGGGGGGGTGGAAACACCATATATTTT; CDR3 protein: CASSYSWGGGNTIYF
V gene: TRBV7-2; D gene: TRBD1; J gene: TRBJ1-1; clone size: few; CDR3 DNA: TGTGCCAGCAGCTTAGAGGCAGGGGGAGCTTTCTTT; CDR3 protein: CASSLEAGGAFF
V gene: TRBV5-4; D gene: TRBD2; J gene: TRBJ2-2; clone size: NA; CDR3 DNA: TGTGCCAGCAGCTGGGGGACTAGCGGGGTCACCGGGGAGCTGTTTTTT; CDR3 protein: CASSWGTSGVTGELFF
V gene: TRBV5-5; D gene: NA; J gene: TRBJ1-2; clone size: NA; CDR3 DNA: TGTGCCCGCAGCCGGGCGGGGGGGGGCACGGGCTATGGCTACACCTTC; CDR3 protein: CARSRAGGGTGYGYTF
V gene: TRBV5-1; D gene: NA; J gene: TRBJ2-5; clone size: NA; CDR3 DNA: TGCGCCAGCAGCTCCCTCCAGTTAAGTGAGACCCAGTACTTC; CDR3 protein: CASSSLQLSETQYF
V gene: TRBV9; D gene: TRBD2; J gene: TRBJ2-2; clone size: NA; CDR3 DNA: TGTGCCAGCAGCGTAGATTGGCTAGCGGGGCGGGACACCGGGGAGCTGTTTTTT; CDR3 protein: CASSVDWLAGRDTGELFF
V gene: TRBV2; D gene: TRBD1; J gene: TRBJ1-2; clone size: NA; CDR3 DNA: TGTGCCAGCAGATTACAGGGGGCGGGCTATGGCTACACCTTC; CDR3 protein: CASRLQGAGYGYTF
V gene: TRBV19; D gene: TRBD1; J gene: TRBJ2-2; clone size: NA; CDR3 DNA: TGTGCCAGTAGTATAGCCAGGGGGCGGAACACCGGGGAGCTGTTTTTT; CDR3 protein: CASSIARGRNTGELFF
V gene: TRBV4-1; D gene: NA; J gene: TRBJ1-4; clone size: NA; CDR3 DNA: TGCGCCAGCAGCCTGAGGTGGAGTGAAAAACTGTTTTTT; CDR3 protein: CASSLRWSEKLFF
V gene: TRBV6-5; D gene: TRBD1; J gene: TRBJ1-1; clone size: NA; CDR3 DNA: TGTGCCAGCAGTTACTCGGTTGGGACAGGGTGGGCTGAAGCTTTCTTT; CDR3 protein: CASSYSVGTGWAEAFF
V gene: TRBV4-2; D gene: TRBD1; J gene: TRBJ2-2; clone size: once; CDR3 DNA: TGTGCCAGCAGCCAATTAACCGGGACAGGGGGCACCGGGGAGCTGTTTTTT; CDR3 protein: CASSQLTGTGGTGELFF
V gene: TRBV18; D gene: NA; J gene: TRBJ1-1; clone size: NA; CDR3 DNA: TGTGCCAGCTCACCTCTGCCGACAGGTCCGAACACTGAAGCTTTCTTT; CDR3 protein: CASSPLPTGPNTEAFF
V gene: TRBV19; D gene: NA; J gene: TRBJ2-3; clone size: NA; CDR3 DNA: TGTGCCAGTAGTATATCAACTGATACGCAGTATTTT; CDR3 protein: CASSISTDTQYF
V gene: TRBV5-1; D gene: TRBD1; J gene: TRBJ2-2; clone size: NA; CDR3 DNA: TGCGCCAGCAGCCTAGGGGGCCAGAACACCGGGGAGCTGTTTTTT; CDR3 protein: CASSLGGQNTGELFF
V gene: TRBV5-6; D gene: NA; J gene: TRBJ1-6; clone size: NA; CDR3 DNA: TGTGCCAGCAGCTTGGCCACCCGGGTAACCTATAATTCACCCCTCCACTTT; CDR3 protein: CASSLATRVTYNSPLHF
V gene: TRBV5-1; D gene: NA; J gene: TRBJ1-3; clone size: NA; CDR3 DNA: TGCGCCAGCAGCTTGGACATAGGAAACACCATATATTTT; CDR3 protein: CASSLDIGNTIYF
V gene: TRBV5-4; D gene: NA; J gene: TRBJ1-1; clone size: NA; CDR3 DNA: TGTGCCAGCAGCCCGGGCTTACCCAGGGGTGACACTGAAGCTTTCTTT; CDR3 protein: CASSPGLPRGDTEAFF
V gene: TRBV5-6; D gene: NA; J gene: TRBJ2-2; clone size: NA; CDR3 DNA: TGTGCCAGCAGTTCAACACCGAACACCGGGGAGCTGTTTTTT; CDR3 protein: CASSSTPNTGELFF
V gene: TRBV19; D gene: NA; J gene: TRBJ1-1; clone size: NA; CDR3 DNA: TGTGCCAGTAGTTCGGCGGGGAGGCCTGAAGCTTTCTTT; CDR3 protein: CASSSAGRPEAFF
V gene: TRBV9; D gene: TRBD1; J gene: TRBJ1-6; clone size: NA; CDR3 DNA: TGTGCCAGCAGCTCCCGGGACAGGCTCTTCGGCCTCCACTTT; CDR3 protein: CASSSRDRLFGLHF
V gene: TRBV2; D gene: NA; J gene: TRBJ1-2; clone size: NA; CDR3 DNA: TGTGCCAGCAGTGAAACAAGCGGAAGCGATGGCTACACCTTC; CDR3 protein: CASSETSGSDGYTF
V gene: TRBV6-1; D gene: NA; J gene: TRBJ2-5; clone size: NA; CDR3 DNA: TGTGCCAGCAGCGATACTAGTGCTCGAGAGACCCAGTACTTC; CDR3 protein: CASSDTSARETQYF
V gene: TRBV12-3/TRBV12-4; D gene: NA; J gene: TRBJ2-3; clone size: NA; CDR3 DNA: TGTGCCAGCAGCTTACGCGGCACAGATACGCAGTATTTT; CDR3 protein: CASSLRGTDTQYF
V gene: TRBV5-1; D gene: TRBD1; J gene: TRBJ1-2; clone size: NA; CDR3 DNA: TGCGCCAGCAGCCCGGGACAGGGGGCCCCTAACTATGGCTACACCTTC; CDR3 protein: CASSPGQGAPNYGYTF
V gene: TRBV5-4; D gene: NA; J gene: TRBJ1-3; clone size: NA; CDR3 DNA: TGTGCCAGCAGCTTGGACGGGAGGGGTGGAAACACCATATATTTT; CDR3 protein: CASSLDGRGGNTIYF
V gene: TRBV24-1; D gene: TRBD1; J gene: TRBJ2-1; clone size: NA; CDR3 DNA: TGTGCCACCAGTGATTCCGGGACAGGGCGGGTTGAGCAGTTCTTC; CDR3 protein: CATSDSGTGRVEQFF
V gene: TRBV19; D gene: NA; J gene: TRBJ1-3; clone size: NA; CDR3 DNA: TGTGCCAGTAGTATACAGTCCTTCTCTGGAAACACCATATATTTT; CDR3 protein: CASSIQSFSGNTIYF
V gene: TRBV30; D gene: NA; J gene: TRBJ1-2; clone size: once; CDR3 DNA: TGTGCCTGGGGTCCTGACAGTCCCTATGGCTACACCTTC; CDR3 protein: CAWGPDSPYGYTF
V gene: TRBV5-5; D gene: TRBD1; J gene: TRBJ2-2; clone size: NA; CDR3 DNA: TGTGCCAGCAGCCTGGGACAGGGGCTCGGGGAGCTGTTTTTT; CDR3 protein: CASSLGQGLGELFF